Below are 10 T cell receptor beta chains sequenced from a single sample in a study of cytomegalovirus exposure and HLA in healthy donors. Primers included in the PCR were 60 Vbeta and 13 Jbeta primers. Profiling relied on immunoSEQ multiplex PCR, and the TCRdb table lists in-frame clones only, not all of them. Here the sample spans 60,000 to 95,000 clones, 78% being singletons. Sequenced sample: PBMCs. Source of these receptors: a woman in her 40s in good health and CMV-seropositive.

The V gene is TRBV5-1, the J gene TRBJ1-2, with TRBD1 identical over 7 bases. Germline CDR1 and CDR2: SGHRS and YFSETQ. The trim removed 5 bases at V and 3 bases at J, leaving 4 bases unmatched. The CDR3 runs 13 residues. The CDR3 region has the DNA TGCGCCAGCAGGACAGGGCTGGACTATGGCTACACCTTC. It specifies CASRTGLDYGYTF.

The V gene is TRBV7-2, the J gene TRBJ1-6; TRBD1 agrees at 8 bases. V dropped 2 bases and J dropped 9; count of bases not matched to a gene: 6. CDR3 size: 15 residues. The germline V gene encodes CDR1 SGHTA and CDR2 FQGNSA. The CDR3 sequence is CASSLFAGGVSPLHF. In nucleotides, the CDR3 is TGTGCCAGCAGCTTATTTGCAGGGGGCGTTTCACCCCTCCACTTT. Supplemented by reference TRBV7-2 and TRBJ1-6, the full variable domain reads GAGVSQSPSNKVTEKGKDVELRCDPISGHTALYWYRQSLGQGLEFLIYFQGNSAPDKSGLPSDRFSAERTGGSVSTLTIQRTQQEDSAVYLCASSLFAGGVSPLHFGNGTRLTVT.

V and J are TRBV4-1 and TRBJ2-7, with 8 nucleotides matching TRBD2. Germline CDR1 and CDR2: MGHRA and YSYEKL. The CDR3 runs 15 residues. The junction had 6 bases not matched to a gene; V was cut back by 1 base and J by 4 bases. DNA for the CDR3: TGCGCCAGCAGCCAAGCCGGCGGGGGGACGTACGAGCAGTACTTC. Amino acids: CASSQAGGGTYEQYF.

This chain links TRBV2 with TRBJ2-5; the match to TRBD2 covers 9 bases. The V gene end was trimmed by 3 bases and the J gene end by 2 bases; junction bases not matched to a gene: 4. Germline CDR1 reads SNHLY; CDR2 reads FYNNEI. CDR3 size: 15 residues. CDR3 nucleotides: TGTGCCAGCAGTGATACCAGCGGGGGGCAAGAGACCCAGTACTTC. Translating it yields CASSDTSGGQETQYF.

The chain couples TRBV19 to TRBJ2-4; 7 positions agree with TRBD2. Germline CDR1 reads LNHDA; CDR2 reads SQIVND (reference sequence). The CDR3 sequence is 17 residues long. J lost 0 bases, V lost 5 bases, and 10 bases had no gene match. The CDR3 region is CASSPRWGGSAKNIQYF. The DNA of the CDR3 is TGTGCCAGTAGTCCTAGGTGGGGGGGGTCAGCCAAAAACATTCAGTACTTC. Looking up the rest from reference TRBV19 and TRBJ2-4 gives the full variable domain: DGGITQSPKYLFRKEGQNVTLSCEQNLNHDAMYWYRQDPGQGLRLIYYSQIVNDFQKGDIAEGYSVSREKKESFPLTVTSAQKNPTAFYLCASSPRWGGSAKNIQYFGAGTRLSVL.

Regarding this clone: This CDR3 is also generated by other DNA sequences in the sample. This sequence joins TRBV6-5 and TRBJ1-1, with D perhaps matching TRBD1 (5 bases). V was cut by 2 bases and J by 4 bases, with 11 bases left in between. Germline V gene data show CDR1 as MNHEY and CDR2 as SVGAGI. The CDR3 has 14 residues. The CDR3 sequence is CASSYRGLGTEAFF. The CDR3 DNA follows: TGTGCCAGCAGTTACCGGGGGTTGGGCACTGAAGCTTTCTTT.

The table lists this clone with a few counts. The chain has TRBV4-2 and TRBJ1-5; D perhaps matches TRBD1 (6 bases). CDR1 and CDR2 (germline): LGHNA, YNFKEQ. CDR3 length: 16 residues. Trimming removed 3 bases from V and 2 bases from J, with 14 bases in between. CDR3: CASSHGGAPGNQPQHF. In nucleotides, the CDR3 is TGTGCCAGCAGCCATGGGGGGGCGCCGGGCAATCAGCCCCAGCATTTT.

The chain joins TRBV7-9 to TRBJ2-3; 12 bases align to TRBD1. Looked up from germline, CDR1 is SEHNR and CDR2 is FQNEAQ (reference sequence). The CDR3 sequence is 18 residues long. Trimming at V came to 5 bases and at J to 5 bases, leaving 14 bases not matched to a gene. CDR3 sequence: CASSPTRRDRGRGDTQYF. The DNA for the CDR3 is TGTGCCAGCAGCCCCACTCGCCGGGACAGGGGGCGAGGAGATACGCAGTATTTT.

This rearrangement joins TRBV9 to TRBJ1-3; D may be TRBD1 (6 bases). Looked up from germline, CDR1 is SGDLS and CDR2 is YYNGEE. V was cut by 4 bases and J by 4 bases, with 12 bases left in between. The CDR3 is made up of 14 amino acids. Written as DNA, the CDR3 is TGTGCCAGCAGCCCACAGGGTTACGGAAACACCATATATTTT. It specifies CASSPQGYGNTIYF.

The genes are TRBV2 and TRBJ1-5, with TRBD1 as a possible D gene (5 bases). V lost 3 bases and J lost 1, with 13 bases in between. The CDR3 spans 16 residues. Germline assignment: CDR1 SNHLY and CDR2 FYNNEI. The CDR3 is CASSEGRVGSNQPQHF. The CDR3 nucleotides read TGTGCCAGCAGTGAGGGCAGGGTGGGGAGCAATCAGCCCCAGCATTTT.